This TCR beta chain is drawn from a study of cytomegalovirus exposure and HLA in healthy donors (dated by TCRdb to about 2017). Study-level background: According to an earlier analysis of around 600 of the donors, about 179 million T cells yielded 90 million to 130 million unique TCR beta sequences and around 300 Gb of sequence data. Of the roughly 430 genotyped donors, about 84% fell in the genetic ancestry cluster associated with self-reported Caucasian donors. Among 300 to 500 genotyped donors of the cohort, an average of approximately 220,000 unique TCR beta nucleotide sequences was sequenced per donor, of which about 19% were non-productive. An earlier analysis of roughly 580 of the donors used high-throughput TCR beta sequencing to judge whether each TCR beta V gene segment behaved as functional or pseudogenic. Alongside the repertoire data, information on donor age, sex, ethnicity and CMV serostatus was compiled. An early release covering more than 500 HLA-typed donors comprised approximately 300 gigabases of sequencing data and tens of millions of unique TCR sequences. In a later genetic analysis, genome-wide SNP genotypes for about three fifths of the 666 donors were used, and that subset was treated as a discovery cohort. To predict cytomegalovirus infection status, the study combined high-throughput TCR immunosequencing, statistical association of individual TCRs with disease status, and machine learning. The study profiled the T cell repertoires of some 610 subjects by immunosequencing and related them to cytomegalovirus serostatus. Both class I and class II loci were covered by HLA typing, at four-digit resolution. The number of donors typed differed by locus, with about 629-630 for A, B, C, DRB1 and DQB1, roughly 520 for DQA1, 606 for DPA1, and under 490 for DPB1. In addition to the first cohort of 666 subjects, a separate validation cohort of approximately 120 different subjects was used. The aim of the study was to test whether cataloging public T cell receptors could identify signatures of past pathogen exposure. In a later analysis, previously published TCR beta repertoires from about 640 donors were re-analyzed and high-resolution HLA genotyping was added so that TCR occurrence patterns could be studied. Rather than using new phenotypic data, the later analysis identified candidate immune exposures from TCR beta sequences and from how often those sequences occurred across donors. Because of strong linkage in the cohort, 5 or 6 DR-DQ haplotypes were treated as single units for association and clustering. Every discovery cohort repertoire had been produced on one sequencing platform. Study-wide conclusions, independent of this receptor: The presence/absence analyses assumed that sequencing depth was roughly uniform across donors, and that assumption may not be true. Linkage disequilibrium might explain the correlated functional status among segregating V segments, but an unknown experimental factor could not be excluded. Compared with the approximately 720-donor mean, donors in an Asian-associated ancestry cluster had fewer N-insertions in productive TCRs, according to a later genetic analysis. Broadly in line with IMGT annotations, most TCR beta V segments showed up in productive rearrangements about 90% or about 30% of the time in an earlier analysis of 587 of the donors. Because HLA typing was unavailable for some donors at each locus, only the typed subset was used in association tests. Assigning TCR associations to individual alleles was difficult when HLA alleles, especially DR and DQ, strongly co-occurred. Some IMGT-functional V segments, including TRBV6-2 and TRBV6-3, could not be told apart with the 87-base-pair reads, so those segments were excluded. A cluster of highly shared sequence variants was judged likely to represent a technical artifact of the sequencing pipeline. The authors suggested that the approach could potentially be extended to other disease states and immunological phenotypes. In a later analysis, most CMV-associated TCR beta chains were found to appear HLA-restricted, with HLA associations seemingly driven largely by CMV exposure. V-gene and J-gene trimming of TCR beta chains was associated with a missense DCLRE1C variant in a later genetic analysis, and the association was replicated in an independent cohort. While some public TCRs were present in many individuals, most TCR sequences turned up only very rarely across donors. A further reported finding was that TCR beta sequences accurately predicted the HLA-A and HLA-B alleles for most subjects in the first cohort. Specific HLA alleles were associated with 15,000 to 20,000 TCR beta sequences at a false discovery rate of 0.05 in a later analysis. Several of the top co-occurrence clusters appeared to be linked to parvovirus B19, influenza, CMV and Epstein-Barr virus, according to a later analysis. This cohort had only TCR beta chains sequenced, and the lack of alpha or paired-chain data limited which features could be detected. The study listed 150 to 200 TCR beta chains as associated with cytomegalovirus. Because counts were too low, roughly 17 rarely observed V segments, including chromosome 9 orphons, were left out of the earlier analysis of 587 of the donors. For the cohort, immune exposure information was limited to CMV serostatus. According to a later analysis, TCR association rates differed among HLA loci, with DRB1 alleles showing the most associated TCRs and HLA-C alleles showing the fewest. In vitro tests confirmed that a few of the cytomegalovirus-associated TCR beta chains recognize cytomegalovirus antigens. The classifier was reported to diagnose cytomegalovirus status with high specificity and sensitivity in both the original and validation cohorts. In a later analysis, HLA-associated TCR beta chains showed more clonal expansion and lower generation probabilities than non-associated chains that were equally common.

From cysteine to phenylalanine, the CDR3 is 17 amino acids long. Only the CDR3 part of the read is kept: 51 bases, read in frame from the first base. Unmatched junction bases come to 16, with V trimmed by 4 bases and J by 4 bases. According to the germline V gene (reference sequence), CDR1 reads SGHNT and CDR2 reads YYREEE. The method was the immunoSEQ multiplex PCR assay. For the multiplex PCR, a mixture combining 60 forward primers for TCR Vbeta segments and 13 reverse primers for TCR Jbeta segments was used. The CDR3 region of rearranged TCR beta genes was amplified from genomic DNA with a multiplex PCR assay. Amplified TCR beta libraries were sequenced as 87-base-pair reads on the Illumina HiSeq System. The authors' pipeline ran thus. A later analysis counted about 80 million unique TCR beta chains across the 670 or so repertoires, and some 11 million of these chains were shared by at least two donors. Raw reads were error-corrected and collapsed into unique sequences by a nearest-neighbor algorithm in which closely related sequences were merged to remove PCR and sequencing errors. V, D and J gene segments were assigned by aligning CDR3 sequences to IMGT reference sequences. For a sequence to be retained, at least a six-nucleotide match to both a V gene segment and a J gene segment was required. A rearrangement counted as productive if the CDR3 had no stop codons and remained in frame with V and J, and every other rearrangement counted as non-productive. CDR3 was defined according to IMGT convention as the region running from the second conserved V-encoded cysteine to the conserved J-encoded phenylalanine. Sequences without an unambiguous match to a single V gene segment were excluded from the earlier analysis of 587 of the donors. An earlier analysis of approximately 590 of the donors classified V segments as functional when productive rearrangements were above 56.7% and as segregating when the standard deviation between donors was above 5%. A statistical classification framework was developed to diagnose cytomegalovirus status using the catalog of TCR beta chain sequences. A later analysis assigned V and J genes by comparing TCR nucleotide sequences with IMGT/GENE-DB human TR gene sequences. A later analysis assigned CDR3 sequences and most-parsimonious VDJ recombination scenarios with the TCRdist pipeline. In a later analysis, each TCR beta chain was defined by its CDR3 amino acid sequence together with its V-gene family, and reads lacking a unique V-gene family were excluded. As a way to deal with suspected cross-contamination and a sequencing artifact, a later analysis dropped 640 or so nucleotide sequences that were highly shared and had low generation probability. A later analysis calculated a clonal expansion index for each public chain from normalized within-repertoire ranks of inferred template counts. In a later analysis, generation probabilities were computed with a VDJ recombination model fitted to out-of-frame rearrangements, and the resulting probabilities were checked against IGoR. In a later analysis, TCR-TCR, TCR-HLA and TCR-CMV co-occurrence was scored with hypergeometric tests, and a repertoire-size bias correction was applied to TCR pairs. To estimate false discovery rates, a later analysis permuted the HLA or CMV assignments 20 times. A later analysis grouped co-occurring TCRs with DBSCAN, adding TCRdist sequence similarity when clustering within HLA-allele-positive subsets. Repertoires with fewer than 30,000 or more than 120,000 public chains were left out of co-occurrence clustering, as were five repertoires with anomalous nucleotide sharing. This is the immuneACCESS table as TCRdb keeps it, with only in-frame sequences that have V and J called. A part of the clones is gone; compared with another copy, unresolved V genes explain less than half, and the rest is unexplained. From that table come the V and J calls and clone size; the DNA was used to work out D and trimming. The sample table records about 150,000 clones; around 80% of these occur just once. The ten largest clones represent 3% to 3.5% of the sample.

This clone was seen a few times. What this receptor recognizes is not known. No base qualities exist here, and no much larger clone lies one base off it. The cohort consisted of 666 healthy bone marrow donors. At the time of sampling, all cohort members were nominally healthy, though unrecorded immune exposures were likely present. The donor was CMV seropositive and was included in the group of 250 to 350 seropositive cohort members. Every donor gave a peripheral blood sample, and the peripheral blood mononuclear cells from that sample were used for TCR beta sequencing. Genomic DNA was extracted from the blood cell samples with the Qiagen DNeasy Blood Extraction Kit.

The clonotype was recovered from a woman in her forties or fifties in good health and CMV-seropositive. The chain is made from TRBV5-4 and TRBJ2-5; the junction holds 7 bases that match TRBD1. The sequencing input was PBMCs. CDR3 loop: CASSVDRYNPLGETQYF. The nucleotide sequence is TGTGCCAGCAGCGTGGACAGGTACAATCCCCTGGGAGAGACCCAGTACTTC.